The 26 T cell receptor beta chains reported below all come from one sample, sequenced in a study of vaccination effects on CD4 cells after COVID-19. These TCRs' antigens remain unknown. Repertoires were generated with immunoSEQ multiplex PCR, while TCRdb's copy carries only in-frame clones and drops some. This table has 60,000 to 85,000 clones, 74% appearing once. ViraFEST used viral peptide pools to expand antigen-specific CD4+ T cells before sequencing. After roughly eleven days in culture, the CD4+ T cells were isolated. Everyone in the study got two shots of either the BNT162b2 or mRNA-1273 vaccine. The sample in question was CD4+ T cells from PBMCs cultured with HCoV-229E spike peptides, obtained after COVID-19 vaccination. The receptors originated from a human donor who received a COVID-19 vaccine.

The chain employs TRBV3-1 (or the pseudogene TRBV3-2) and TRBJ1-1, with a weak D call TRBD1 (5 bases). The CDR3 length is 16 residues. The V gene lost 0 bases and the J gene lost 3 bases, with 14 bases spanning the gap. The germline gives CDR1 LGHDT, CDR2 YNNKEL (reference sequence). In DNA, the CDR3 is TGTGCCAGCAGCCAAGAATCAGGGAGACAGCACACTGAAGCTTTCTTT. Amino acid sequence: CASSQESGRQHTEAFF.

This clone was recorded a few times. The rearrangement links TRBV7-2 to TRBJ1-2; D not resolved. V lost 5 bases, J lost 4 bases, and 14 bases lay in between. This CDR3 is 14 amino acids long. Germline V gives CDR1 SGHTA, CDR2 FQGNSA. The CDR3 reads CASSLREDGYGYTF. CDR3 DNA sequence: TGTGCCAGCAGCCTTCGGGAGGACGGCTATGGCTACACCTTC.

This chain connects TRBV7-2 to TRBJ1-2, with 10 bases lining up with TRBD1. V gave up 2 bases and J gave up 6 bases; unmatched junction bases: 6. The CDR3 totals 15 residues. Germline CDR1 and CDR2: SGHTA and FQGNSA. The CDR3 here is CASSLQTGGADGYTF. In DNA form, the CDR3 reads TGTGCCAGCAGCTTACAGACAGGGGGCGCGGATGGCTACACCTTC.

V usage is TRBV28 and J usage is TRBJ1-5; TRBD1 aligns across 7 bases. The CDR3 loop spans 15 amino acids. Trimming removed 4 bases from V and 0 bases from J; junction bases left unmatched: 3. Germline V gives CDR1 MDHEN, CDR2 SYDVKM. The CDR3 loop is CASSSTGTSNQPQHF. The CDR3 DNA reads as TGTGCCAGCAGTTCGACAGGGACTAGCAATCAGCCCCAGCATTTT.

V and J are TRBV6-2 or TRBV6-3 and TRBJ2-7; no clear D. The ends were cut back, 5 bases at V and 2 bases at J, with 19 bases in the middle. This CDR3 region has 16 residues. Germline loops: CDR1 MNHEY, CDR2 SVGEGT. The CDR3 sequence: CASSHTRSLNAYEQYV. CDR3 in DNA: TGTGCCAGCAGTCACACCAGGTCGTTAAATGCCTACGAGCAGTACGTC.

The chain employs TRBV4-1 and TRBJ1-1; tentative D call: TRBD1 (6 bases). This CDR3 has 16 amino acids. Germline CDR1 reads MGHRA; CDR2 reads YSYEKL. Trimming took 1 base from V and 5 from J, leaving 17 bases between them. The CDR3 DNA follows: TGCGCCAGCAGCCAAGGGCCACGGGGGGCGGAAACTGAAGCTTTCTTT. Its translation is CASSQGPRGAETEAFF.

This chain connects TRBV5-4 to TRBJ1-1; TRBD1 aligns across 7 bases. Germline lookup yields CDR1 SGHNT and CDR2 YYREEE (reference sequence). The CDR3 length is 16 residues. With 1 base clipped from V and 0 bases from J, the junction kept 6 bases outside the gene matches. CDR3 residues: CASSLTGEGMNTEAFF. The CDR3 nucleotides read TGTGCCAGCAGCTTGACAGGGGAAGGGATGAACACTGAAGCTTTCTTT.

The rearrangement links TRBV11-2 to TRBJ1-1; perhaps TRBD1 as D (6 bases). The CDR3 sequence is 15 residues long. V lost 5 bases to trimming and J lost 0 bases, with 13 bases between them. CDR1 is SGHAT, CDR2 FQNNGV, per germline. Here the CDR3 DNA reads TGTGCCAGCAGCAAGACAGGAATCATGAACACTGAAGCTTTCTTT. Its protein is CASSKTGIMNTEAFF.

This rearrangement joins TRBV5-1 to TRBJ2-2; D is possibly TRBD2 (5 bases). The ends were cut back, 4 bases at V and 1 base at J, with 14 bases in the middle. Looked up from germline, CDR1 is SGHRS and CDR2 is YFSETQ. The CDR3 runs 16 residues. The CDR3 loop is CASSPQRNLNTGELFF. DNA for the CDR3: TGCGCCAGCAGCCCCCAGCGGAACCTGAACACCGGGGAGCTGTTTTTT.

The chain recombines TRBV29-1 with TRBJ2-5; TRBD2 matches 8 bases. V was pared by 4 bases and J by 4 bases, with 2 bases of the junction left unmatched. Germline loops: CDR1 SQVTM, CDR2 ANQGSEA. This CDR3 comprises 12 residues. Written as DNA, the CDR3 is TGCAGCGTTGTCCGGGGGGGAGAGACCCAGTACTTC. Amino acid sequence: CSVVRGGETQYF. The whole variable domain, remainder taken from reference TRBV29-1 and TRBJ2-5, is SAVISQKPSRDICQRGTSLTIQCQVDSQVTMMFWYRQQPGQSLTLIATANQGSEATYESGFVIDKFPISRPNLTFSTLTVSNMSPEDSSIYLCSVVRGGETQYFGPGTRLLVL.

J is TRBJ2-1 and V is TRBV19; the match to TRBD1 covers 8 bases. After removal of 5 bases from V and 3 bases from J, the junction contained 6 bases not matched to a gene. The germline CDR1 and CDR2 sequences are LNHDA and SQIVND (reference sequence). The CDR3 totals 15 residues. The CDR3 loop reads CASSSRTGLYNEQFF. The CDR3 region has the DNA TGTGCCAGTAGTTCTCGGACAGGGCTCTACAATGAGCAGTTCTTC.

The CDR3: CASSRSHGSGSSPLHF. The DNA for the CDR3 is TGTGCCAGCAGTAGGTCGCACGGAAGTGGGTCGTCACCCCTCCACTTT. This chain links TRBV27 with TRBJ1-6; D ambiguous. The ends were cut back, 5 bases at V and 10 bases at J, with 21 bases in the middle. The CDR3 is 16 residues long. Germline lookup yields CDR1 MNHEY and CDR2 SMNVEV (reference sequence).

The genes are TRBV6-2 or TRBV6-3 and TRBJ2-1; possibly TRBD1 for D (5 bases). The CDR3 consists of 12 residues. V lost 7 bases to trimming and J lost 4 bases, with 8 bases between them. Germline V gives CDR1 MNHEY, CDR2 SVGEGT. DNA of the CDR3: TGTGCCAGCACCCCAGGGTACAATGAGCAGTTCTTC. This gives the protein CASTPGYNEQFF.

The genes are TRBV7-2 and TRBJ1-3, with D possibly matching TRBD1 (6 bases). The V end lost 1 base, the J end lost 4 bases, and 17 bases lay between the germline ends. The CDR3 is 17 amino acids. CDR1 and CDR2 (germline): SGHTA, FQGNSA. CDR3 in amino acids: CASSLDPITGSGNTIYF. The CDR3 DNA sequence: TGTGCCAGCAGCTTAGATCCCATAACAGGGTCGGGAAACACCATATATTTT.

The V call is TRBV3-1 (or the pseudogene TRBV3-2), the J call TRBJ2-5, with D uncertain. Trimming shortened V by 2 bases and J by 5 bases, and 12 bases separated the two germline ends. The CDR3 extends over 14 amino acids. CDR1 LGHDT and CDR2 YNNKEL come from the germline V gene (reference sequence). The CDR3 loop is CASSQYGFSETQYF. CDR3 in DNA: TGTGCCAGCAGCCAATATGGGTTCAGTGAGACCCAGTACTTC.

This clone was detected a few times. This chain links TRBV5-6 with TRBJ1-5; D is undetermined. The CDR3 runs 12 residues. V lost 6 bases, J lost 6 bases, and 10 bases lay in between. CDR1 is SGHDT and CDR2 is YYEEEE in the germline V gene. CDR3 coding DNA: TGTGCCAGCAACAGCGAAGGTCAGCCCCAGCATTTT. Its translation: CASNSEGQPQHF. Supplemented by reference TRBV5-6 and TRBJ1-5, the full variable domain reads DAGVTQSPTHLIKTRGQQVTLRCSPKSGHDTVSWYQQALGQGPQFIFQYYEEEERQRGNFPDRFSGHQFPNYSSELNVNALLLGDSALYLCASNSEGQPQHFGDGTRLSIL.

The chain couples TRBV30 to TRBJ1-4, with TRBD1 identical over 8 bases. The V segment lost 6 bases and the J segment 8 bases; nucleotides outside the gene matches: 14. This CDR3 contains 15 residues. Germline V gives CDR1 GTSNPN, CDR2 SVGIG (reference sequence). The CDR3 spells CACPADRGLKEKLFF. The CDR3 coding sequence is TGTGCCTGTCCGGCCGACAGGGGCCTTAAAGAAAAACTGTTTTTT.

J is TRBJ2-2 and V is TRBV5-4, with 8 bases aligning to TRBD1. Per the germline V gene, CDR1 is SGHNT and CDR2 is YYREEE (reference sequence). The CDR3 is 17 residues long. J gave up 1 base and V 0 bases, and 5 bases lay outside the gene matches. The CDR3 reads CASSLGTGIQNTGELFF. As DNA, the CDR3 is TGTGCCAGCAGCTTGGGGACAGGGATTCAGAACACCGGGGAGCTGTTTTTT.

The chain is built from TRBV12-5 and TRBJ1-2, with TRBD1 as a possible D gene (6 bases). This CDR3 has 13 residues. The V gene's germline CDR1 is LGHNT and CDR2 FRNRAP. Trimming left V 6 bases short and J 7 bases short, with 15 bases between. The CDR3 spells CASGHQQGLGYTF. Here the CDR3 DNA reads TGTGCTAGTGGCCATCAACAGGGCCTTGGCTACACCTTC.

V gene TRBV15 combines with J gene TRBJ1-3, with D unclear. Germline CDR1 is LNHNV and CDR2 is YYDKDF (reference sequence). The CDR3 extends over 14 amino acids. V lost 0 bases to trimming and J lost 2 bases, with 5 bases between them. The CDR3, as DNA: TGTGCCACCAGCAGAGATCCAACTGGAAACACCATATATTTT. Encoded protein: CATSRDPTGNTIYF.

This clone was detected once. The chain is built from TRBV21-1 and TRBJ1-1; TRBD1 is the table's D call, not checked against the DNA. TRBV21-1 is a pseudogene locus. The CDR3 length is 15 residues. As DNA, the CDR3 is TGTGCCAGCAGCCCCCCCGGGACAGGGAACACTGAAGCTTTCTTT. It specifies CASSPPGTGNTEAFF.

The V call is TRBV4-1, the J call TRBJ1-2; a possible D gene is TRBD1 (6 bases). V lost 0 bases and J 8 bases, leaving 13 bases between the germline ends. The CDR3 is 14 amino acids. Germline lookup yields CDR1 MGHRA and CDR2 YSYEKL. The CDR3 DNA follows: TGCGCCAGCAGCCAAGATCTCACAGGGAGGGGCTACACCTTC. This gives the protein CASSQDLTGRGYTF.

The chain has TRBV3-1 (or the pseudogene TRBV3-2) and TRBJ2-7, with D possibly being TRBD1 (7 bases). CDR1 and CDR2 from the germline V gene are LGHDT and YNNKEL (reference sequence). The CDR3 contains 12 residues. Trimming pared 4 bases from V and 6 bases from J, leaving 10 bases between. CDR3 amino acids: CASSLQGGEQYV. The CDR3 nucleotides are TGTGCCAGCAGCCTCCAGGGGGGCGAGCAGTACGTC.

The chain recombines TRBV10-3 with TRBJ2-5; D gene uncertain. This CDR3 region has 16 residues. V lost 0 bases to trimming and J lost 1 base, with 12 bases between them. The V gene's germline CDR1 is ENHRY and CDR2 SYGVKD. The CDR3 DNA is TGTGCCATCAGTGAGTCTGTGAAGGACCCCCAAGAGACCCAGTACTTC. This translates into CAISESVKDPQETQYF.

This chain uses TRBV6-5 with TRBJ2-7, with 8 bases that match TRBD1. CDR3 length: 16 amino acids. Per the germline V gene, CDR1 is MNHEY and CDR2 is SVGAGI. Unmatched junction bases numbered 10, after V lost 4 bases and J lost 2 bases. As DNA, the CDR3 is TGTGCCAGCAGTTCTACGACAGGGGCTGGTACCTACGAGCAGTACGTC. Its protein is CASSSTTGAGTYEQYV.

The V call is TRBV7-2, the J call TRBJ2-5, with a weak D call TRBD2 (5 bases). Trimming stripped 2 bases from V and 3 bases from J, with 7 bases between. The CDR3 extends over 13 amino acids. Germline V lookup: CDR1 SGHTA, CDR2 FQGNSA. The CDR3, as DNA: TGTGCCAGCAGCTTACGGCGGGAAGAGACCCAGTACTTC. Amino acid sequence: CASSLRREETQYF.